The 13 T cell receptor beta chains below all came from one sample that was sequenced in a study of T cells after yellow fever vaccination. TCRdb processed the 5' RACE reads anew with MiXCR; each CDR3 protein has one entry. The sample comprises about 260,000 distinct CDR3 sequences, over 10% of which are singletons, and 0.5% to 0.6% rests with the top ten. The sequencing here drew on CD4+ T cells sorted from PBMCs, taken 45 days after the yellow fever booster vaccination. These receptors were taken from a man aged 25 to 45 who received the YFV17D yellow fever vaccine.

J is TRBJ2-5 and V is TRBV12-3 or TRBV12-4; the D is unclear. Trimming took off 6 bases at V and 3 bases at J, with 8 bases between the two ends. The CDR3 covers 12 residues. The CDR3: CASSKREETQYF. The CDR3 bases are TGTGCCAGCAGCAAGCGCGAAGAGACCCAGTACTTC.

The chain employs TRBV11-2 and TRBJ2-3; TRBD2 is a possible D gene (5 bases). The CDR3 sequence is 16 residues long. Trimming shortened V by 7 bases and J by 5 bases, and 22 bases separated the two germline ends. Per germline, CDR1 SGHAT and CDR2 FQNNGV. CDR3 coding DNA: TGTGCCAGCACCGCCATAGGACTTCTTCGAGTAGATACGCAGTATTTT. Translation gives CASTAIGLLRVDTQYF.

The chain carries TRBV3-1 and TRBJ2-7; D is uncertain. This CDR3 region has 17 residues. From germline, CDR1 is LGHDT and CDR2 YNNKEL (reference sequence). The V end lost 1 base, the J end lost 1 base, and 17 bases lay between the germline ends. The CDR3: CASSQGPVSTQSYEQYF. The CDR3 region has the DNA TGTGCCAGCAGCCAAGGCCCTGTTTCAACCCAATCCTACGAGCAGTACTTC.

This clonotype has only a few counts. The gene calls are TRBV29-1 and TRBJ2-5; the D gene is possibly TRBD2 (7 bases). This CDR3 is built from 12 residues. The V end was cut by 7 bases, the J end by 4 bases, with 13 bases between. Germline CDR1 is SQVTM and CDR2 is ANQGSEA. The CDR3 DNA reads TGCAGCGCCAAGAGGGGGGGAGAGACCCAGTACTTC. It codes for CSAKRGGETQYF.

This clonotype has only a few counts. V gene TRBV7-2 combines with J gene TRBJ2-3; perhaps TRBD1 as D (6 bases). V was clipped by 1 base and J by 5 bases, with 10 bases between them. The CDR3 runs 14 residues. Germline CDR1 is SGHTA and CDR2 is FQGNSA. The CDR3 region has the DNA TGTGCCAGCAGCTTAGGGGGGCCCGGAGATACGCAGTATTTT. Protein product: CASSLGGPGDTQYF. The variable domain in full, completed from reference TRBV7-2 and TRBJ2-3, reads GAGVSQSPSNKVTEKGKDVELRCDPISGHTALYWYRQSLGQGLEFLIYFQGNSAPDKSGLPSDRFSAERTGGSVSTLTIQRTQQEDSAVYLCASSLGGPGDTQYFGPGTRLTVL.

The J gene is TRBJ2-3, the V gene TRBV5-1; D might be TRBD1 or TRBD2, each matching 5 bases. In germline, CDR1 is SGHRS, CDR2 YFSETQ. V lost 0 bases and J lost 5, with 13 bases in between. The CDR3 sequence is 15 residues long. This chain's CDR3 is CASSLEGRVVDTQYF. The CDR3 DNA reads TGCGCCAGCAGCTTGGAGGGACGAGTGGTAGATACGCAGTATTTT.

This clonotype was observed a few times. This chain uses TRBV6-1 with TRBJ1-1; D not certain. Between the trimmed V and J ends, which lost 0 bases and 2 bases, there was a span of 7 bases. The CDR3 has 14 residues. The germline gives CDR1 MNHNS, CDR2 SASEGT. The CDR3 here is CASSEAWANTEAFF. The CDR3, as DNA: TGTGCCAGCAGTGAAGCTTGGGCTAACACTGAAGCTTTCTTT.

This clonotype showed up just a few times. Here the CDR3 reads CASSSQLGLAAYNEQFF. CDR3 coding DNA: TGTGCCAGCAGCTCTCAGCTCGGGCTAGCGGCGTACAATGAGCAGTTCTTC. The chain is built from TRBV7-2 and TRBJ2-1; 7 bases align to TRBD2. The germline gives CDR1 SGHTA, CDR2 FQGNSA. CDR3 length: 17 amino acids. The V gene end was trimmed by 4 bases and the J gene end by 4 bases; junction bases not matched to a gene: 13.

The gene calls are TRBV6-1 and TRBJ2-1; no firm D call. V gave up 4 bases and J gave up 0 bases, with 13 bases separating them. CDR3 length: 16 residues. CDR1 is MNHNS, CDR2 SASEGT, per germline. The CDR3 is CASSATDRSSYNEQFF. The CDR3 DNA follows: TGTGCCAGCAGTGCCACGGACCGGAGCTCCTACAATGAGCAGTTCTTC.

This chain uses TRBV5-1 with TRBJ2-5, with 9 bases aligning to TRBD1. V gave up 4 bases and J gave up 3 bases; unmatched junction bases: 7. The CDR3 consists of 15 residues. Germline V gene data show CDR1 as SGHRS and CDR2 as YFSETQ. The CDR3 region has the DNA TGCGCCAGCAGCGGGAGGACAGGGGAAAAAGAGACCCAGTACTTC. Its protein product is CASSGRTGEKETQYF. The variable domain in full, with the rest retrieved from reference TRBV5-1 and TRBJ2-5, is KAGVTQTPRYLIKTRGQQVTLSCSPISGHRSVSWYQQTPGQGLQFLFEYFSETQRNKGNFPGRFSGRQFSNSRSEMNVSTLELGDSALYLCASSGRTGEKETQYFGPGTRLLVL.

This clonotype was observed a few times. Here the CDR3 DNA reads TGCGCCAGCAGCCAAGCTGGCTATTCACGGGATTACGAGCAGTACTTC. This encodes CASSQAGYSRDYEQYF. The V and J genes are TRBV4-1 and TRBJ2-7, with a weak D call TRBD2 (5 bases). Germline V CDR1 and CDR2: MGHRA, YSYEKL. CDR3 length: 16 residues. V lost 1 base and J 4 bases, leaving 17 bases between the germline ends.

This clonotype has a handful of counts. The rearrangement links TRBV7-8 to TRBJ2-5; D unresolved. Trimming pared 0 bases from V and 0 bases from J, leaving 5 bases between. Germline values: CDR1 SGHVS, CDR2 FQNEAQ. This CDR3 is built from 14 residues. For the CDR3, the DNA is TGTGCCAGCAGCTTAGCTTGGCACCAAGAGACCCAGTACTTC. Its translation is CASSLAWHQETQYF.

The J gene is TRBJ1-1, the V gene TRBV10-1, with D unclear. The CDR3 extends over 15 amino acids. In germline, CDR1 is WNHNN, CDR2 SYGVQD (reference sequence). V was trimmed by 3 bases and J by 1 base, leaving 12 bases between them. This CDR3 reads CASSDEGGSNTEAFF. CDR3 DNA: TGCGCCAGCAGTGATGAAGGCGGATCGAACACTGAAGCTTTCTTT.